A single sample is the source of the 22 T cell receptor beta chains below, sequenced in a study of Ad26.COV2.S vaccination and SARS-CoV-2 variants. Treatment indicated: roughly 19 received Ad26.COV2.S at low or high dose, single or two shots; several received placebo; per-sample allocation not given. After the first vaccine or placebo injection, samples were drawn on day 63. TCRdb's table, derived via immunoSEQ multiplex PCR, lists solely in-frame clones and lacks some. Of roughly 380,000 clones in the sample, roughly 84% were seen once. Material: peripheral blood, obtained in a trial of Ad26.COV2.S vaccine versus placebo. Receptor source: a person between 18 and 65 years old who received the Ad26.COV2.S COVID-19 vaccine or a placebo.

The chain carries TRBV7-8 and TRBJ1-5, with D possibly TRBD1 on 6 matching bases. Germline CDR1 is SGHVS and CDR2 is FQNEAQ. The CDR3 runs 18 residues. V lost 2 bases and J 6 bases, leaving 23 bases between the germline ends. In DNA form, the CDR3 reads TGTGCCAGCAGCTTATCCCACAAACGAGGGGGGCGCGTTCAGCCCCAGCATTTT. It is translated as CASSLSHKRGGRVQPQHF.

The chain uses TRBV5-1 and TRBJ1-5; D call uncertain. The CDR3 is made up of 14 amino acids. Per the germline V gene, CDR1 is SGHRS and CDR2 is YFSETQ. V was trimmed by 1 base and J by 3 bases, leaving 8 bases between them. CDR3 nucleotide sequence: TGCGCCAGCAGCTTGTACGGCGACAATCAGCCCCAGCATTTT. This codes for CASSLYGDNQPQHF.

The chain joins TRBV19 to TRBJ2-1; D unresolved. V dropped 5 bases and J dropped 2 bases, with 13 bases sitting between them. Germline-derived CDR1 and CDR2 are LNHDA and SQIVND (reference sequence). The CDR3 has 15 residues. As DNA, the CDR3 is TGTGCCAGTAGTCTAAGACACCTCGCCTACAATGAGCAGTTCTTC. As protein: CASSLRHLAYNEQFF.

The gene calls are TRBV7-3 and TRBJ2-2; D might be TRBD2 (5 bases). This CDR3 is 14 amino acids long. V dropped 3 bases and J dropped 5 bases, with 10 bases sitting between them. CDR1 and CDR2 (germline): SGHTA, FQGTGA. Here the CDR3 DNA reads TGTGCCAGCAGCTTTTCGGGGTTTACCGGGGAGCTGTTTTTT. This gives the protein CASSFSGFTGELFF.

This rearrangement joins TRBV5-8 to TRBJ2-7; no clear D. The germline gives CDR1 SGHTS, CDR2 YDEGEE. The CDR3 has 17 residues. V was shortened by 0 bases and J by 0 bases, with 16 bases between the two germline ends. The CDR3 sequence is CASSLGRVVGISYEQYF. DNA of the CDR3: TGTGCCAGCAGCTTGGGTCGGGTAGTGGGGATCTCCTACGAGCAGTACTTC.

The rearrangement links TRBV10-3 to TRBJ2-1, with TRBD2 matching 11 bases. Germline V gives CDR1 ENHRY, CDR2 SYGVKD. V was clipped by 2 bases and J by 3 bases; unmatched bases: 9. The CDR3 has 18 residues. Written as DNA, the CDR3 is TGTGCCATCAGTGAGCCGCCCCTAACTAGCGGGGGCTACAATGAGCAGTTCTTC. This translates into CAISEPPLTSGGYNEQFF.

The chain joins TRBV19 to TRBJ1-1; D not certain. Per the germline V gene, CDR1 is LNHDA and CDR2 is SQIVND (reference sequence). V lost 3 bases to trimming and J lost 8 bases, with 13 bases between them. The CDR3 loop spans 13 amino acids. CDR3 sequence reads: CASSINSRGEAFF. The CDR3 DNA reads TGTGCCAGTAGTATTAACAGCCGTGGAGAAGCTTTCTTT.

The CDR3 loop reads CASSDDQTLRLFF. Here the CDR3 DNA reads TGTGCCAGCAGCGACGACCAAACTCTTAGACTGTTTTTT. The V and J genes are TRBV6-5 and TRBJ1-4; D is undetermined. Germline V lookup: CDR1 MNHEY, CDR2 SVGAGI. The CDR3 is 13 residues long. Trimming removed 6 bases at V and 13 bases at J, with 18 bases between.

V is TRBV7-2 and J is TRBJ1-2; 10 bases are a match to TRBD1. Germline CDR1 SGHTA, CDR2 FQGNSA. After removal of 1 base from V and 5 bases from J, the junction contained 10 bases not matched to a gene. The CDR3 loop spans 17 amino acids. The CDR3 region has the DNA TGTGCCAGCAGCTTAGGGGGGTCGGGACAGGGGATTTATGGCTACACCTTC. Translated: CASSLGGSGQGIYGYTF.

J is TRBJ1-2 and V is TRBV30; possible D gene TRBD1, 6 bases. The V end was cut by 1 base, the J end by 4 bases, with 16 bases between. The germline CDR1 and CDR2 sequences are GTSNPN and SVGIG (reference sequence). The CDR3 length is 15 residues. The CDR3 region has the DNA TGTGCCTGGAGTGGGGTGACAGGAGCCCCCTATGGCTACACCTTC. This encodes CAWSGVTGAPYGYTF.

This clone appeared a few times. This chain links TRBV5-1 with TRBJ2-2; perhaps D is TRBD1 or TRBD2 (6 bases each). Germline CDR1 is SGHRS and CDR2 is YFSETQ. This CDR3 contains 13 residues. Trimming took off 4 bases at V and 5 bases at J, with 9 bases between the two ends. CDR3 in DNA: TGCGCCAGCAGCGCGGGACAAACCGGGGAGCTGTTTTTT. It is translated as CASSAGQTGELFF.

In the case of this clone: Compared with germline, one end of the junction differs, possibly owing to a read error. The chain joins TRBV19 to TRBJ2-5, with 8 bases identical to TRBD2. Looked up from germline, CDR1 is LNHDA and CDR2 is SQIVND (reference sequence). CDR3 length: 12 amino acids. The CDR3: CASSIGGLAKHF. CDR3 nucleotides: TGTGCCAGTAGTATAGGAGGACTAGCAAAACACTTC. Combining the CDR3 with reference TRBV19 and TRBJ2-5 gives the whole variable domain DGGITQSPKYLFRKEGQNVTLSCEQNLNHDAMYWYRQDPGQGLRLIYYSQIVNDFQKGDIAEGYSVSREKKESFPLTVTSAQKNPTAFYLCASSIGGLAKHFGPGTRLLVL.

The genes are TRBV6-5 and TRBJ1-5, with 7 bases that match TRBD1. The CDR3 is 13 amino acids. Germline assignment: CDR1 MNHEY and CDR2 SVGAGI. Trimming cost V 7 bases and J 7 bases; bases outside gene matches: 7. As DNA, the CDR3 is TGTGCCAGCACTCGAGGGGGCTTACAGCCCCAGCATTTT. It yields the protein CASTRGGLQPQHF.

J is TRBJ2-7 and V is TRBV18, with a tentative D call TRBD2 (5 bases). V lost 6 bases and J 3 bases, leaving 15 bases between the germline ends. Germline V gene lookup returns CDR1 KGHSH and CDR2 LQKENI. This CDR3 has 14 amino acids. The CDR3 nucleotides are TGTGCCAGCTCGCAGGACGGACTCTACTACGAGCAGTACTTC. It encodes CASSQDGLYYEQYF.

J is TRBJ2-7 and V is TRBV11-3, with D tentatively TRBD1 or TRBD2 (5 bases each). Trimming stripped 5 bases from V and 0 bases from J, with 11 bases between. This CDR3 region has 14 residues. Germline V lookup: CDR1 SGHNT, CDR2 YENEEA. The CDR3 DNA follows: TGTGCCAGCAGCATCTCAGGGAGCTCCTACGAGCAGTACTTC. This encodes CASSISGSSYEQYF.

Turning to this clone: Different DNA sequences within this sample yield the same CDR3. This sequence joins TRBV5-1 and TRBJ2-7; the D is unclear. Germline CDR1 SGHRS, CDR2 YFSETQ. The CDR3 covers 11 residues. Between the trimmed V and J ends, which lost 0 bases and 7 bases, there was a span of 5 bases. Here the CDR3 reads CASSLDREQYF. CDR3 coding DNA: TGCGCCAGCAGCTTGGACCGTGAGCAGTACTTC.

The chain has TRBV18 and TRBJ2-1; TRBD2 matches at 7 bases. This CDR3 region has 16 residues. Looked up from germline, CDR1 is KGHSH and CDR2 is LQKENI. With 0 bases clipped from V and 2 bases from J, the junction kept 4 bases outside the gene matches. The DNA for the CDR3 is TGTGCCAGCTCACCACCGGGGGGGGAGACCTACAATGAGCAGTTCTTC. It is translated as CASSPPGGETYNEQFF.

The chain joins TRBV11-2 to TRBJ1-1; weak D call: TRBD1 (6 bases). From germline, CDR1 is SGHAT and CDR2 FQNNGV. V lost 6 bases, J lost 5 bases, and 10 bases lay in between. CDR3 length: 12 amino acids. The CDR3 DNA follows: TGTGCCAGCAGACAGGGTTCTACTGAAGCTTTCTTT. Encoded protein: CASRQGSTEAFF.

This chain uses TRBV3-1 (or the pseudogene TRBV3-2) with TRBJ2-7; TRBD1 or TRBD2 may be the D gene (6 bases each). CDR1 and CDR2 from the germline V gene are LGHDT and YNNKEL (reference sequence). The CDR3 is made up of 15 amino acids. Between the trimmed V and J ends, which lost 1 base and 5 bases, there was a span of 15 bases. The CDR3 sequence: CASSQVLSGGHEQYF. The CDR3 bases are TGTGCCAGCAGCCAAGTTCTCAGTGGGGGGCACGAGCAGTACTTC.

The chain is built from TRBV20-1 and TRBJ2-7, with TRBD1 as a possible D gene (5 bases). Trimming took 3 bases from V and 1 from J, leaving 10 bases between them. The CDR3 runs to 13 residues. Germline V gene data show CDR1 as DFQATT and CDR2 as SNEGSKA (reference sequence). CDR3 sequence: CSASGQGSYEQYF. DNA of the CDR3: TGCAGTGCTAGTGGACAAGGGTCCTACGAGCAGTACTTC.

V is TRBV4-3 and J is TRBJ1-1; D possibly corresponds to TRBD1 (6 bases). The CDR3 totals 15 residues. Germline values: CDR1 LGHNA, CDR2 YSLEER. Trimming removed 4 bases at V and 0 bases at J, with 12 bases between. The CDR3 DNA follows: TGCGCCAGCAGCCCTTTTGGGGGCATGAACACTGAAGCTTTCTTT. Protein product: CASSPFGGMNTEAFF.

For this clone: This may stem from a read error, because a much larger clone lies one nucleotide away. The sample contains more than one DNA sequence encoding this CDR3. The rearrangement links TRBV7-9 to TRBJ1-1; D gene ambiguous. Germline lookup yields CDR1 SEHNR and CDR2 FQNEAQ (reference sequence). V dropped 1 base and J dropped 4 bases, with 7 bases sitting between them. The CDR3 consists of 13 residues. CDR3 loop: CASSLEGGTEAFF. The CDR3 DNA is TGTGCCAGCAGCTTAGAGGGTGGCACTGAAGCTTTCTTT.